The T cell receptor (beta chain) under discussion was sequenced for a study of radiotherapy plus CTLA-4 blockade in lung cancer. Points from the study as a whole: Clones derived from tumor TCRs expanded in blood after radiotherapy plus ipilimumab.

Method: immunoSEQ multiplex PCR; TCRdb's copy keeps in-frame clones and lacks some. The repertoire holds some 120,000 clones, with 81% as singletons. The CDR3 consists of 15 residues. Germline loops: CDR1 SGDLS, CDR2 YYNGEE. V gave up 2 bases and J gave up 0 bases, with 9 bases separating them. This clone has a single count. Its cognate antigen is unknown. This chain links TRBV9 with TRBJ1-3; no clear D. The clonotype originates from a human donor with non-small cell lung cancer that progressed on radiotherapy plus ipilimumab. Some clones in this sample may be carry-over from other donors' samples. Sequenced material: peripheral blood, taken from a patient treated with radiotherapy plus ipilimumab. This chain's CDR3 is CASSVGFPSGNTIYF. CDR3 sequence (DNA): TGTGCCAGCAGCGTTGGGTTTCCCTCTGGAAACACCATATATTTT.